These T cell receptor beta chains were read from a single sample in a study of regulatory T cells in long-lasting Graves disease. TCRdb ran MiXCR on the multiplex PCR reads and lists one entry per CDR3 protein. The repertoire holds roughly 560,000 distinct CDR3 sequences, with 12% as singletons. These data were also filed under a second study, of T cells in Graves' hyperthyroidism and ophthalmopathy.

This specimen was peripheral blood mononuclear cells (PBMCs), taken at new diagnosis, from a patient treated with antithyroid drugs. The receptors originated from a woman in her 30s with Graves disease. CDR3s include the opening cysteine and the closing phenylalanine or tryptophan. The D gene is left open where the match is weak. Where a row states a size, it is once, few, many or the class of an expanded clone; other rows omit it.

v_gene	d_gene	abundance	j_gene	CDR3nt	CDR3aa
TRBV28	TRBD1	many	TRBJ1-5	TGTGCCAGCAGTTCCCCCAGTAAGACAGGGGGTCATCAGCCCCAGCATTTT	CASSSPSKTGGHQPQHF
TRBV19	TRBD1	many	TRBJ2-7	TGTGCCAGTAGTGACCGGGACAGGGGGGTAGACGAGCAGTACTTC	CASSDRDRGVDEQYF
TRBV7-2	.	many	TRBJ2-6	TGTGCCAGCAGCTCGGGGGTAACTGGGGCCAACGTCCTGACTTTC	CASSSGVTGANVLTF
TRBV28	.	many	TRBJ2-3	TGTGCCAGCAGTTTATGGGGGGGAGGCGGCACAGATACGCAGTATTTT	CASSLWGGGGTDTQYF
TRBV20-1	TRBD1	.	TRBJ2-1	TGCAGTGCTAGGGGTACCGACAGGGTGGCCTACAATGAGCAGTTCTTC	CSARGTDRVAYNEQFF
TRBV30	TRBD1	.	TRBJ2-1	TGTGCCTGGGCCAGGGGGCCAGCCGGGGATGAGCAGTTCTTC	CAWARGPAGDEQFF
TRBV7-9	.	.	TRBJ1-1	TGTGCCAGCAGCCCGAGGACAGATTACACTGAAGCTTTCTTT	CASSPRTDYTEAFF
TRBV13	.	many	TRBJ2-3	TGTGCCAGCAGCCCCCCTAGCTTCCCAGATACGCAGTATTTT	CASSPPSFPDTQYF
TRBV3-1	.	many	TRBJ1-4	TGTGCCAGCAGCCAAGATGCGGCGTACGGTGAAAAACTGTTTTTT	CASSQDAAYGEKLFF
TRBV19	.	many	TRBJ1-3	TGTGCCAGTAGTATATCAGGGGCCAAGTCTGGGGACACCATATATTTT	CASSISGAKSGDTIYF
TRBV28	.	many	TRBJ2-7	TGTGCCAGCAGTTCCCCCCAGGTTTCCTACGAGCAGTACTTC	CASSSPQVSYEQYF
TRBV11-2	.	many	TRBJ2-1	TGTGCCAGCAGCTTAGCACAGGGGAGGAATGAGCAGTTCTTC	CASSLAQGRNEQFF
TRBV7-2	TRBD2	.	TRBJ2-7	TGTGCCAGCAGCTTAAGGACCGGGACTAGCGGAGCCTACGAGCAGTACTTC	CASSLRTGTSGAYEQYF
TRBV24-1	.	few	TRBJ2-1	TGTGCCACCAGTGACTCCCTTGCCTACAATGAGCAGTTCTTC	CATSDSLAYNEQFF
TRBV5-1	TRBD1	many	TRBJ2-5	TGCGCCAGCAGCTTGGGAGGGACAGGGGTGCAGACCCAGTACTTC	CASSLGGTGVQTQYF
TRBV5-1	TRBD1	many	TRBJ2-7	TGCGCCAGCAGCAGGGGGACAGACTCCTACGAGCAGTACTTC	CASSRGTDSYEQYF
TRBV28	.	many	TRBJ2-1	TGTGCCAGCAGTTTATGGGGCCGGGCGGGCGGCTCCTACAATGAGCAGTTCTTC	CASSLWGRAGGSYNEQFF
TRBV12-3/TRBV12-4	.	many	TRBJ1-5	TGTGCCAGCAGTTTTTCTGACTTGGGGGCGGCTTATAGCAATCAGCCCCAGCATTTT	CASSFSDLGAAYSNQPQHF
TRBV9	.	many	TRBJ2-7	TGTGCCAGCAGCGTAGCTCAAGGGCACGAGCAGTACTTC	CASSVAQGHEQYF
TRBV19	.	many	TRBJ1-1	TGTGCCAGTAGGAACTTCCCCATGAACACTGAAGCTTTCTTT	CASRNFPMNTEAFF
TRBV5-1	TRBD2	few	TRBJ2-1	TGCGCCAGCAGCTTGGGGTTTGGAACTAGCGGAGGGAATGAGCAGTTCTTC	CASSLGFGTSGGNEQFF
TRBV27	.	many	TRBJ1-5	TGTGCCAGCAGTTTATCGATACCCAGGGGCAATCAGCCCCAGCATTTT	CASSLSIPRGNQPQHF
TRBV10-3	TRBD1	many	TRBJ1-2	TGTGCCATCAGTGAGTCGGGGGGACAGGCCTATGGCTACACCTTC	CAISESGGQAYGYTF
TRBV28	.	many	TRBJ1-2	TGTGCCAGCAGACGACCTGGGATATATGGCTACACCTTC	CASRRPGIYGYTF
TRBV5-5	.	.	TRBJ1-3	TGTGCCAGCAGCTCTGAGTGGATAATGGACACCATATATTTT	CASSSEWIMDTIYF
TRBV7-9	.	few	TRBJ2-7	TGTGCCAGCAGCTTAGCTTCTTCGGCGGGATTGTCCTACGAGCAGTACTTC	CASSLASSAGLSYEQYF
TRBV6-5	.	many	TRBJ1-1	TGTGCCAGCAGTTATCCAGGGTCCGCGAACACTGAAGCTTTCTTT	CASSYPGSANTEAFF
TRBV19	.	many	TRBJ1-1	TGTGCCAGTCGACCCGAGGGCACTGAAGCTTTCTTT	CASRPEGTEAFF
TRBV20-1	TRBD1	many	TRBJ1-1	TGCAGTGCCAACCGACAGGGGACCACTGAAGCTTTCTTT	CSANRQGTTEAFF
TRBV5-4	.	.	TRBJ1-2	TGTGCCAGCAGCACGGGGGCTGGCTATGGCTACACCTTC	CASSTGAGYGYTF
TRBV5-1	.	.	TRBJ2-1	TGCGCCAGCAGCTTGGCAGAGGTCGGTGGTGAGCAGTTCTTC	CASSLAEVGGEQFF
TRBV14	.	many	TRBJ2-7	TGTGCCAGCAGCCACCTATTAACCCCCTACGAGCAGTACTTC	CASSHLLTPYEQYF
TRBV3-1	TRBD2	many	TRBJ2-1	TGTGCCAGCAGCCAAGACGGACTAGCGGGGAATGAGCAGTTCTTC	CASSQDGLAGNEQFF
TRBV12-3/TRBV12-4	TRBD2	many	TRBJ2-5	TGTGCCAGCAGCCCGGGACTAGCGGCACGGGAGACCCAGTACTTC	CASSPGLAARETQYF
TRBV4-1	.	many	TRBJ1-5	TGCGCCAGCAGCCAATGGGGGGATAGCAATCAGCCCCAGCATTTT	CASSQWGDSNQPQHF
TRBV7-2	TRBD1	many	TRBJ1-3	TGTGCCAGCAGGGACCGGGACAGGGGGCCGGGAAACACCATATATTTT	CASRDRDRGPGNTIYF
TRBV7-9	TRBD1	many	TRBJ1-6	TGTGCCAGCAGCTTAGACAGGGGGTTGGCACCCCTCCACTTT	CASSLDRGLAPLHF
TRBV19	.	many	TRBJ2-7	TGTGCCAGTAGTATAGGGTCCCGGGACGGACTCTCCTACGAGCAGTACTTC	CASSIGSRDGLSYEQYF
TRBV30	TRBD1	many	TRBJ1-1	TGTGCCTGGAGAACAGGGGGAGTCACTGAAGCTTTCTTT	CAWRTGGVTEAFF
TRBV9	.	.	TRBJ2-1	TGTGCCAGCAGCGTAAGGAGTAACCTTGGGGATGAGCAGTTCTTC	CASSVRSNLGDEQFF
TRBV6-5	TRBD2	many	TRBJ2-7	TGTGCCAGCAGTTACTACGGGACCTGGTCGGCGGGAGAATACGAGCAGTACTTC	CASSYYGTWSAGEYEQYF
TRBV7-8	.	many	TRBJ1-3	TGTGCCAGCAGCTTAAGAGGGCCTTCTGGAAACACCATATATTTT	CASSLRGPSGNTIYF
TRBV5-6	TRBD1	many	TRBJ1-2	TGTGCCAGCAGCTTGGGGACAGGGAGCTTCTATGGCTACACCTTC	CASSLGTGSFYGYTF
TRBV28	TRBD2	.	TRBJ2-1	TGTGCCAGCAGTAGCCAGGGACTAGCGGACTACAATGAGCAGTTCTTC	CASSSQGLADYNEQFF
TRBV28	TRBD1	many	TRBJ2-6	TGTGCCAGCAGGATCACAGGGGGCCTGGCAGGGGCCAACGTCCTGACTTTC	CASRITGGLAGANVLTF
TRBV2	.	many	TRBJ1-2	TGTGCCAGCAGTGTTACGGGGGGCTATGGCTACACCTTC	CASSVTGGYGYTF
TRBV20-1	TRBD2	.	TRBJ2-1	TGCAGACCAACTAGCGGGAGGGCATGGGAGCAGTTCTTC	CRPTSGRAWEQFF
TRBV3-1	.	many	TRBJ1-1	TGTGCCAGCCTTGGAGGGACTGAAGCTTTCTTT	CASLGGTEAFF
TRBV5-8	.	few	TRBJ2-1	TGTGCCGCAGTTTTTTACAATGAGCAGTTCTTC	CAAVFYNEQFF
TRBV3-1	TRBD2	.	TRBJ2-3	TGTGCCAGCAGCTCTCCGGGGGGTGCGCAGTATTTT	CASSSPGGAQYF
TRBV7-3	TRBD2	few	TRBJ2-1	TGTGCCAGCAGCCCCGGGTTTATAGCGGGAGCTTTTCACAATGAGCAGTTCTTC	CASSPGFIAGAFHNEQFF
TRBV18	.	many	TRBJ2-7	TGTGCCAGCTCACCCACCGACACCTACGAGCAGTACTTC	CASSPTDTYEQYF
TRBV5-1	.	many	TRBJ1-2	TGCGCCAGCAGCGAAATAGGAGGGCATGGCTACACCTTC	CASSEIGGHGYTF
TRBV30	.	many	TRBJ2-5	TGTGCCTGGAGTGTTGGAGAGACCCAGTACTTC	CAWSVGETQYF
TRBV11-2	TRBD2	many	TRBJ2-3	TGTGCCAGCAGCTATATGAGCGGGACTACAGATACGCAGTATTTT	CASSYMSGTTDTQYF